This T cell receptor (beta chain) came from a study of blood T cell repertoires in COVID-19. At the level of the study: The cDNA or gDNA used as material had been derived from T cells, B-cell-depleted T cells, or PBMCs.

In the case of this clone: Other DNA sequences in this specimen translate into the identical CDR3.

Measured with immunoSEQ multiplex PCR; TCRdb has only the in-frame clones, and not every one. The profile covers about 140,000 clones, with almost 90% appearing a single time and approximately 1.4% taken by the ten largest. V lost 2 bases to trimming and J lost 4 bases; unmatched junction nucleotides: 4. CDR1 and CDR2 (germline): SGHTA, FQGNSA. The CDR3 spans 14 residues. The J gene is TRBJ2-5, the V gene TRBV7-2, with 7 bases matching TRBD1. This TCR came from a woman aged 55-75 years with acute or convalescent COVID-19. The sequenced sample was peripheral blood. The CDR3 here is CASSLQGGGETQYF. CDR3 coding DNA: TGTGCCAGCAGCTTACAAGGGGGCGGAGAGACCCAGTACTTC.